Listed below are T cell receptor beta chains from one sample, sequenced in a study of PD-1 blockade in classical Hodgkin lymphoma. Clones were sequenced by immunoSEQ multiplex PCR, and TCRdb holds only the in-frame ones, with some missing. In the table there are around 12,000 clones, around 80% of which are singletons. Sample: peripheral blood mononuclear cells (PBMCs), taken at baseline. The source of these receptors is a human donor with classical Hodgkin lymphoma. The CDR3 runs from the conserved cysteine through the conserved F or W. Each record gives: CDR3 length, D gene, J gene, V gene, clone size, CDR3 DNA, CDR3 protein. D genes are given only for firm matches. Clone size is stated in some rows and not others, as once, few, many or a class when expanded.

CDR3 length: 15; D gene: -; J gene: TRBJ1-5; V gene: TRBV4-1; clone size: -; CDR3 DNA: TGCGCCAGCAGCCAAGTACCGGGAAGCAATCAGCCCCAGCATTTT; CDR3 protein: CASSQVPGSNQPQHF
CDR3 length: 16; D gene: TRBD2; J gene: TRBJ2-5; V gene: TRBV5-6; clone size: -; CDR3 DNA: TGTGCCAGCAGCTTTTATCGGGGGGGCCTGGCGGAGACCCAGTACTTC; CDR3 protein: CASSFYRGGLAETQYF
CDR3 length: 14; D gene: -; J gene: TRBJ2-5; V gene: TRBV5-1; clone size: -; CDR3 DNA: TGCGCCAGCAGCTTGTATGGAGGGGTAGAGACCCAGTACTTC; CDR3 protein: CASSLYGGVETQYF
CDR3 length: 12; D gene: -; J gene: TRBJ1-5; V gene: TRBV15; clone size: medium-sized; CDR3 DNA: TGTGCCACCAGCAGAGGAAATCAGCCCCAGCATTTT; CDR3 protein: CATSRGNQPQHF
CDR3 length: 16; D gene: TRBD1; J gene: TRBJ1-2; V gene: TRBV18; clone size: once; CDR3 DNA: TGTGCCAGCTCACCCCTGGCGACAGGGAAAGGGGATGGCTACACCTTC; CDR3 protein: CASSPLATGKGDGYTF
CDR3 length: 14; D gene: -; J gene: TRBJ1-2; V gene: TRBV4-1; clone size: -; CDR3 DNA: TGCGCCAGCAGCCAAGTGGATCCCGATGGAGGCTACACCTTC; CDR3 protein: CASSQVDPDGGYTF
CDR3 length: 16; D gene: TRBD1; J gene: TRBJ1-5; V gene: TRBV19; clone size: -; CDR3 DNA: TGTGCCAGTAGTCCCAAGGACAGGGGCGGCAATCAGCCCCAGCATTTT; CDR3 protein: CASSPKDRGGNQPQHF
CDR3 length: 16; D gene: -; J gene: TRBJ1-2; V gene: TRBV28; clone size: few; CDR3 DNA: TGTGCCAGCAGTTTACCAGGGAAAATCTCTAACTATGGCTACACCTTC; CDR3 protein: CASSLPGKISNYGYTF
CDR3 length: 15; D gene: TRBD2; J gene: TRBJ2-5; V gene: TRBV2; clone size: -; CDR3 DNA: TGTGCCAGCAGGAGCGGCGGGGGGGCCGGAGAGACCCAGTACTTC; CDR3 protein: CASRSGGGAGETQYF
CDR3 length: 14; D gene: -; J gene: TRBJ2-5; V gene: TRBV7-2; clone size: -; CDR3 DNA: TGTGCCAGCAGCCCAGGCCCACTTCAAGAGACCCAGTACTTC; CDR3 protein: CASSPGPLQETQYF
CDR3 length: 13; D gene: -; J gene: TRBJ1-1; V gene: TRBV6-1; clone size: -; CDR3 DNA: TGTGCCAGCAGTGAAGCCGGAGAGACAAGGGCTTTCTTT; CDR3 protein: CASSEAGETRAFF
CDR3 length: 16; D gene: TRBD1; J gene: TRBJ2-7; V gene: TRBV27; clone size: -; CDR3 DNA: TGTGCCAGCAGTTTATGGGCGGGACAGGGAGCCTACGAGCAGTACTTC; CDR3 protein: CASSLWAGQGAYEQYF
CDR3 length: 17; D gene: -; J gene: TRBJ2-1; V gene: TRBV19; clone size: -; CDR3 DNA: TGTGCCAGTCGTAGGCACCCCAGGCGCCTCTCCTACAATGAGCAGTTCTTC; CDR3 protein: CASRRHPRRLSYNEQFF
CDR3 length: 12; D gene: -; J gene: TRBJ2-5; V gene: TRBV29-1; clone size: once; CDR3 DNA: TGCAGCTTCATCCGGGGCTGGGAGACCCAGTACTTC; CDR3 protein: CSFIRGWETQYF
CDR3 length: 14; D gene: TRBD2; J gene: TRBJ2-7; V gene: TRBV5-1; clone size: -; CDR3 DNA: TGCGCCAGCAGCTCTAGCGGGGGGGAATACGAGCAGTACTTC; CDR3 protein: CASSSSGGEYEQYF
CDR3 length: 15; D gene: -; J gene: TRBJ2-1; V gene: TRBV28; clone size: -; CDR3 DNA: TGTGCCAGCAGTGGCCCATTGGCCTCCTACAATGAGCAGTTCTTC; CDR3 protein: CASSGPLASYNEQFF